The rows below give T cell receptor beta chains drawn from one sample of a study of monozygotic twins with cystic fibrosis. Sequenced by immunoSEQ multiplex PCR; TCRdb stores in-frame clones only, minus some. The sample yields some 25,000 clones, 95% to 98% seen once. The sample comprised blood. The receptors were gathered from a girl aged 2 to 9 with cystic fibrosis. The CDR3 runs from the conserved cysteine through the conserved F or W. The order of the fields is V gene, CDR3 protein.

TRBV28 CASSPLGQPQHF
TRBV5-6 CASSSFYEQYF
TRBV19 CASSLSIRGTEAFF
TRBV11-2 CASSLRAGPNPDTQYF
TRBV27 CASSNSLGGYTF
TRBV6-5 CASSYTGYEQYF
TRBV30 CAWASGSLSYEQYF
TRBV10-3 CAISEVRGEKLFF
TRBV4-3 CASSQDPPDSGSSNIQYF
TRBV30 CAWSLAGADTQYF
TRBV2 CASTLSGYEQYF
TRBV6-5 CASSYSRSNQPQHF
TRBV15 CATSSWDGNTEAFF
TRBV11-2 CASSWDRVIENTIYF
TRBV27 CASSFTGYTEAFF
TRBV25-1 CASSGSREQAGELFF
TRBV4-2 CASSQVGWGQGYGYTF
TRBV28 CASSFEGARGYTF
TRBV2 CASSEVVAGRSYEQYF
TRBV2 CASTGLSYEQYF
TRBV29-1 CSVGTGTAGELFF
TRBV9 CASSRLDTNYNEQFF
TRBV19 CASSRAGAGTGFF
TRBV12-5 CASGLTGYEQYF
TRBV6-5 CASSGAENTGELFF
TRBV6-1 CASSEGFPNTEAFF
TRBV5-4 CASSSTSAVREQYF
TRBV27 CASSLSAMVWPYEQYF
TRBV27 CASSPDRGDYGYTF
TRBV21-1 CASSNPSIGVPYGYTF
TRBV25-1 CASSDEWGMAFF
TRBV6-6 CASSYGDSNQPQHF
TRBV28 CASSIGQGLAQYGYTF
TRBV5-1 CASSLVEDTGELFF
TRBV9 CASALGGAGETQYF
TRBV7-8 CASSIPPGLAGTGELFF
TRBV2 CASSGPRGTYNEQFF
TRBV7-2 CASSRIPISGWSRDEQFF
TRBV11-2 CASSLESSGVVWETQYF
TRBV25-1 CASSEFRGSPRQFF
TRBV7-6 CASTRRGTGELFF
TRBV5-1 CASGGISSGATYNEQFF
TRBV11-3 CASSLRFQGLANYGYTF
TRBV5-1 CASSSTSSGSRTDTQYF
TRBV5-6 CASSLYAVSNTGELFF
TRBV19 CASSPGTSKYF
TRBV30 CAWSVRDLNTGELFF
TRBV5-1 CASSSFLAGRNNEQFF
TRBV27 CASSLSGSSGNTIYF
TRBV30 CAWSVHGDAEAFF
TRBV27 CASSFSGGVTEAFF
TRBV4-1 CASSQVSQGGREAFF
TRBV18 CASSPDSEAQFF
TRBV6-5 CASLLLAGDNYEQYF
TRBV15 CATKSEGGLYNEQFF
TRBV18 CASSLTPGLNTGELFF
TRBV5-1 CASSPDGNTEAFF
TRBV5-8 CASSFRGTLPEQYF